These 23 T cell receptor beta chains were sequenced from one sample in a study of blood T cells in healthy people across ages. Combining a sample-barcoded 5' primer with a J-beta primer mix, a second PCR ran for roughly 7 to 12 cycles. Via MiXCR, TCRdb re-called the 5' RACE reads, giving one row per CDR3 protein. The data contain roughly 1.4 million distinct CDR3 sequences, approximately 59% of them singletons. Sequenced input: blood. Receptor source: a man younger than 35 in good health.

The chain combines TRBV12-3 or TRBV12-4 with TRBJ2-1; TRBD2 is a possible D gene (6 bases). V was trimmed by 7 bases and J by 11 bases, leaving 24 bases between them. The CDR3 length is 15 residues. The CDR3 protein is CASTHRGAGSSKQFF. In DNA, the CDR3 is TGTGCCAGCACCCACCGAGGTGCGGGGAGTTCGAAGCAGTTCTTC.

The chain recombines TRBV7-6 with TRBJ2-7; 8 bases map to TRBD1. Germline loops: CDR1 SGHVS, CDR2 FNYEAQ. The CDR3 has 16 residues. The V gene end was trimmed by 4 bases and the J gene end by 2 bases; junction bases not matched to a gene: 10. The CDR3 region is CASSSQGQGKTYEQYF. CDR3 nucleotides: TGTGCCAGCAGCTCCCAAGGACAGGGCAAAACCTACGAGCAGTACTTC.

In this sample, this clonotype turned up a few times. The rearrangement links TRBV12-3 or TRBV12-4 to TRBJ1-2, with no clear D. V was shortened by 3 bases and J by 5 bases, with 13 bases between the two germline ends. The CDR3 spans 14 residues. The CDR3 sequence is CASSLTPSYYGYTF. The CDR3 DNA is TGTGCCAGCAGTTTGACCCCGAGTTATTATGGCTACACCTTC.

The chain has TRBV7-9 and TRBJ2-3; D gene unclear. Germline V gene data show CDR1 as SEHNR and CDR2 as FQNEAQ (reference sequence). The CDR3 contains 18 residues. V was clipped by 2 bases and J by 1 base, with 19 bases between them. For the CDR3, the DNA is TGTGCCAGCAGCTTATTAGGTCCTGTACCTGCTGGCACAGATACGCAGTATTTT. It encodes CASSLLGPVPAGTDTQYF. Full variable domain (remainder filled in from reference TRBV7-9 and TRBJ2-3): DTGVSQNPRHKITKRGQNVTFRCDPISEHNRLYWYRQTLGQGPEFLTYFQNEAQLEKSRLLSDRFSAERPKGSFSTLEIQRTEQGDSAMYLCASSLLGPVPAGTDTQYFGPGTRLTVL.

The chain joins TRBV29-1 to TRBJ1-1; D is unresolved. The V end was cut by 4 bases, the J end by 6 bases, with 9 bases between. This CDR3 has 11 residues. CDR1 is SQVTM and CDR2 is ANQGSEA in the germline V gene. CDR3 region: CSVVGGAEAFF. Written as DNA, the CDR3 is TGCAGCGTTGTAGGCGGGGCTGAAGCTTTCTTT.

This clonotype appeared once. CDR3 sequence: CASRRDYAGGGNEQFF. CDR3 sequence (DNA): TGTGCCAGCAGAAGGGACTACGCAGGGGGAGGCAATGAGCAGTTCTTC. The V and J genes are TRBV12-3 or TRBV12-4 and TRBJ2-1; either TRBD1 or TRBD2 may fit D (7 bases each). V shed 6 bases and J shed 6 bases, with 21 bases lying between them. The CDR3 length is 16 residues.

The CDR3 loop is CATSDFGVPDNEQFF. The DNA for the CDR3 is TGTGCCACCAGTGATTTTGGGGTACCCGACAATGAGCAGTTCTTC. The chain combines TRBV24-1 with TRBJ2-1; D not resolved. Germline loops: CDR1 KGHDR, CDR2 SFDVKD. This CDR3 contains 15 residues. The germline V and J ends were trimmed by 1 base and 5 bases, with 11 bases remaining between them.

The CDR3 here is CATSEPKEQRYAQETQYF. In nucleotides, the CDR3 is TGTGCCACCAGTGAACCGAAGGAACAGAGGTACGCGCAAGAGACCCAGTACTTC. The V and J genes are TRBV24-1 and TRBJ2-5; D ambiguous. V dropped 4 bases and J dropped 2 bases, with 22 bases sitting between them. This CDR3 comprises 18 residues. The germline V gene has CDR1 KGHDR and CDR2 SFDVKD.

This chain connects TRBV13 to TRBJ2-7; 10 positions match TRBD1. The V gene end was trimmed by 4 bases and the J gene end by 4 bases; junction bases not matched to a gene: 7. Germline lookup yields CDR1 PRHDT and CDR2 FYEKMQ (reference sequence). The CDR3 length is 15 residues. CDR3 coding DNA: TGTGCCAGCAGCTCAAGACGACAGGGGGCTTACGAGCAGTACTTC. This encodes CASSSRRQGAYEQYF.

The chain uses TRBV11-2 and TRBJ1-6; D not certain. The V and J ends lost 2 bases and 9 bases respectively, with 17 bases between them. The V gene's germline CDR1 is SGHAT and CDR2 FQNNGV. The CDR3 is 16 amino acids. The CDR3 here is CASSLRSRVRGSPLHF. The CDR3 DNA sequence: TGTGCCAGCAGCTTAAGGAGTAGGGTCCGGGGTTCACCCCTCCACTTT.

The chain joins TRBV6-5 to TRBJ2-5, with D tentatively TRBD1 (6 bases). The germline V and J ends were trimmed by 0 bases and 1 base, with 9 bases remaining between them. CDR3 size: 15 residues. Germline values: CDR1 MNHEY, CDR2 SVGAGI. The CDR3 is CASSYSNRAQETQYF. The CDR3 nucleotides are TGTGCCAGCAGTTACTCGAACAGGGCCCAAGAGACCCAGTACTTC.

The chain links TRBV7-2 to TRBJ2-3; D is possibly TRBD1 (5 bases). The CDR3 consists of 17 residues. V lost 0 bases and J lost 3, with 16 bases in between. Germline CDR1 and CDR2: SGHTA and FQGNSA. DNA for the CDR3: TGTGCCAGCAGCTTAGCCCCGACAGAAAAGTTTACAGATACGCAGTATTTT. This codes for CASSLAPTEKFTDTQYF.

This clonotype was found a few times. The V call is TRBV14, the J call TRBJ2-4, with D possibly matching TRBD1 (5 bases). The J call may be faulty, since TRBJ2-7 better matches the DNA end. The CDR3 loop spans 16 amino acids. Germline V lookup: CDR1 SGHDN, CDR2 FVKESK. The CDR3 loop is CASSQVPTVSDYEQYF. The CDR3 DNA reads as TGTGCCAGCAGCCAAGTCCCGACAGTGAGCGACTACGAGCAGTACTTC.

In nucleotides, the CDR3 is TGTGCCAGCAGTTATAGGGCCGAGACAATGACTAGCACAGATACGCAGTATTTT. It codes for CASSYRAETMTSTDTQYF. The chain links TRBV6-2 or TRBV6-3 to TRBJ2-3; D gene unclear. Trimming pared 3 bases from V and 0 bases from J, leaving 19 bases between. Germline CDR1 reads MNHEY; CDR2 reads SVGEGT. CDR3 length: 18 amino acids.

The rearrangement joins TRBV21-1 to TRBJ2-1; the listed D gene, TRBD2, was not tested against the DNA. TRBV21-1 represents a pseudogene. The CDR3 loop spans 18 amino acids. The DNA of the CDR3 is TGTGCCAGCAGCATTACGGAGGTCTGGGCCCCACACAACAATGAGCAGTTCTTC. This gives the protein CASSITEVWAPHNNEQFF.

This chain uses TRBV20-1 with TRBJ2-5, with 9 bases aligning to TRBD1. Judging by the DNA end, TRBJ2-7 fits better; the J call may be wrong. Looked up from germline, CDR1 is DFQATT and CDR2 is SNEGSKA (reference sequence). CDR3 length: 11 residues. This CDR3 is CSARTGGEQYF. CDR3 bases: TGCAGTGCTAGGACAGGGGGCGAGCAGTACTTC.

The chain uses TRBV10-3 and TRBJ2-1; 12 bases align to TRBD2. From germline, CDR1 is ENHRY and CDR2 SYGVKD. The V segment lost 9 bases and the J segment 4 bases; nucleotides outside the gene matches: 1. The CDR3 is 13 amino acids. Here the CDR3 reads CAMTSGGYNEQFF. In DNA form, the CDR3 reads TGTGCCATGACTAGCGGGGGTTACAATGAGCAGTTCTTC.

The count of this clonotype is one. The CDR3 DNA follows: TGTGCCAGCAGCGTAGGGACTAGCGGGGGCCCCACCAGCTCCTACAATGAGCAGTTCTTC. It is translated as CASSVGTSGGPTSSYNEQFF. This chain connects TRBV9 to TRBJ2-1; 13 nucleotides line up with TRBD2. V dropped 0 bases and J dropped 0; count of bases not matched to a gene: 9. Germline-derived CDR1 and CDR2 are SGDLS and YYNGEE. The CDR3 has 20 amino acids.

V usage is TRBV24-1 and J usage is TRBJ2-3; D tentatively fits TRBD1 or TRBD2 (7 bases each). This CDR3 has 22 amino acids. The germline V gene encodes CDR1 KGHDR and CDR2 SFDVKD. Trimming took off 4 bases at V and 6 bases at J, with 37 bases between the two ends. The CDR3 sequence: CATSDRFPSTEVGGGHPDTQYF. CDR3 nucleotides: TGTGCCACCAGTGACCGATTTCCCTCCACCGAAGTGGGAGGGGGCCACCCGGATACGCAGTATTTT.

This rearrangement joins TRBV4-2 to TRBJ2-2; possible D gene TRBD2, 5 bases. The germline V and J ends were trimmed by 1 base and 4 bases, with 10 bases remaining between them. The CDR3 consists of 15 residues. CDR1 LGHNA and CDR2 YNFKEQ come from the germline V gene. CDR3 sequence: CASSQANSGTGELFF. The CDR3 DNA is TGTGCCAGCAGCCAAGCCAACAGCGGCACCGGGGAGCTGTTTTTT.

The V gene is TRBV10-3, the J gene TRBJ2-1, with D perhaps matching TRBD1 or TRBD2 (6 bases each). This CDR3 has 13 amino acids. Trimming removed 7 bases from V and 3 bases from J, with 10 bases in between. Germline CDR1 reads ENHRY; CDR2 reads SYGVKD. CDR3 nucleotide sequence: TGTGCCATCAAGGGGGGAGACTACAATGAGCAGTTCTTC. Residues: CAIKGGDYNEQFF.

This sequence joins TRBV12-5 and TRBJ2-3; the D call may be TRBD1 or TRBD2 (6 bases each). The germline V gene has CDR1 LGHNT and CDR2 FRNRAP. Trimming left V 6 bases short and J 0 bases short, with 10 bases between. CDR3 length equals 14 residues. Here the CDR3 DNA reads TGTGCTAGTGGACTAGGGGGGAGCACAGATACGCAGTATTTT. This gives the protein CASGLGGSTDTQYF.

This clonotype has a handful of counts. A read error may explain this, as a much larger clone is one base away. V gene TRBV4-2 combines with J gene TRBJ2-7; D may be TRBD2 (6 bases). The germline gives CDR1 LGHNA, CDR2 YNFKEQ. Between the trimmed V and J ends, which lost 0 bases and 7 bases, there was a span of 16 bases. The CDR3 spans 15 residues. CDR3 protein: CASSQDVGGHNEQYF. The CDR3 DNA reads TGTGCCAGCAGCCAAGATGTGGGGGGTCACAATGAGCAGTACTTC.